The clone carrying this T cell receptor beta chain was observed a few times. As yet, its antigen is unknown. TCRdb keeps only in-frame clones here, not all; method: immunoSEQ multiplex PCR. The data contain about 120,000 clones, approximately 83% of them singletons. This CDR3 contains 16 residues. CDR1 and CDR2 (germline): SGHTS, YDEGEE. The V and J ends lost 6 bases and 2 bases, in that order; junction bases with no gene match: 13. The sample comes from a study of T cell responses to AZD1222 COVID-19 vaccine. General study points: Donors were chiefly white British, with a greater number of females, and clonal diversity was perhaps underestimated. Spike-spanning, vaccine-associated CD4 TCRs were dominant at 160-218 and 743-854.

The rearrangement links TRBV5-8 to TRBJ1-2, with TRBD1 matching over 7 bases. The receptor comes from an adult in good health. This specimen was peripheral blood, taken on day 0 of AZD1222 vaccination. CDR3 sequence (DNA): TGTGCCAGCACCAGAACTACCGGGACAGAGAACTATGGCTACACCTTC. This translates into CASTRTTGTENYGYTF.